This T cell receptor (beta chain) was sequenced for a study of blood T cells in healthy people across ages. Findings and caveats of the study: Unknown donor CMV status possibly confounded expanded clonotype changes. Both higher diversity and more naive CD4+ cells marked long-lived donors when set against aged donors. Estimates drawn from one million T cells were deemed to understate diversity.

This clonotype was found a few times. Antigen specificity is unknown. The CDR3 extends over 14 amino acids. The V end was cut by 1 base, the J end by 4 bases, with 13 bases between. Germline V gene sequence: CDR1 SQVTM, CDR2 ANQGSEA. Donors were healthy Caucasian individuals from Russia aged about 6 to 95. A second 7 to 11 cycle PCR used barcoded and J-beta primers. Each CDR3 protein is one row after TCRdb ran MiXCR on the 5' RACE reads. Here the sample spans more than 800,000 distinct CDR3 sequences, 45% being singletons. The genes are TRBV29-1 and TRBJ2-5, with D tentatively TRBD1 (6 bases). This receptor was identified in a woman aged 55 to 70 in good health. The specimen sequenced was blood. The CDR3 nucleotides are TGCAGCGTTGAAGGGGGGCCAGGCGGAGAGACCCAGTACTTC. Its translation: CSVEGGPGGETQYF. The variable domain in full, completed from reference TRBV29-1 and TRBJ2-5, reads SAVISQKPSRDICQRGTSLTIQCQVDSQVTMMFWYRQQPGQSLTLIATANQGSEATYESGFVIDKFPISRPNLTFSTLTVSNMSPEDSSIYLCSVEGGPGGETQYFGPGTRLLVL.